This T cell receptor (beta chain) appears in the sequencing data of a study of OX40 agonist ivuxolimab in advanced cancers. Data came from immunoSEQ multiplex PCR; TCRdb stores just in-frame clones and leaves some out. Here the sample spans 90,000 or so clones, under 95% being singletons. Worth noting for this clone: Its antigen is still unknown.

Study-wide results and caveats: On average, CD8+ T cells showed a greater number of expanded clones than CD4+.

Sequences were derived from CD4+ or CD8+ T cells sorted from blood, sampled in a trial of the OX40 agonist ivuxolimab. The receptor's source is an adult with an advanced solid tumor such as melanoma, head and neck, liver or kidney cancer.

Here the CDR3 DNA reads TGTGCCAGCAGCGAGGGGACTAGCGGGAGTTTTGAGCAGTACTTC. Translated, it gives CASSEGTSGSFEQYF. V usage is TRBV7-2 and J usage is TRBJ2-7; TRBD2 matches 14 bases. The CDR3 is 15 residues long. CDR1 is SGHTA, CDR2 FQGNSA, per germline. V dropped 5 bases and J dropped 7; count of bases not matched to a gene: 7.